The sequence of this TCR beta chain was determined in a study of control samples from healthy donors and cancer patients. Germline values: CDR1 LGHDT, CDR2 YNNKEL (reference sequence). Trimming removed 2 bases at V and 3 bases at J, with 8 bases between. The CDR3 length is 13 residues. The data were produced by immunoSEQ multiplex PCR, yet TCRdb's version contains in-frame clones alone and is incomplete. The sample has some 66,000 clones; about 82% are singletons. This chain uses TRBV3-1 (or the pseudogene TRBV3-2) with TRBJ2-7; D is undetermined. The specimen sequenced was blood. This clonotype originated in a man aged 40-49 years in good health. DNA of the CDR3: TGTGCCAGCAGCCAAAATCAAGTCTACGAGCAGTACTTC. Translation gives CASSQNQVYEQYF.